Following are 28 T cell receptor beta chains from one sample sequenced in a study of blood T cell repertoires in COVID-19. Produced via immunoSEQ multiplex PCR; TCRdb's table is partial and in-frame only. The sample lists 200,000 to 250,000 clones; 70% to 90% were seen once. Material: PBMCs or T cells enriched from blood (not recorded which). Receptors originate from a woman aged 30 to 39 who had been exposed to COVID-19.

J is TRBJ1-1 and V is TRBV6-5; TRBD1 is a possible D gene (6 bases). CDR3 length equals 14 residues. Germline V lookup: CDR1 MNHEY, CDR2 SVGAGI. With 8 bases removed from V and 4 bases from J, the gap between germline ends came to 17 bases. CDR3 amino acids: CASRWGMGATEAFF. CDR3 nucleotides: TGTGCCAGCCGATGGGGGATGGGGGCCACTGAAGCTTTCTTT.

Of note for this clone: Because the CDR3 is missing its conserved closing phenylalanine or tryptophan, this is likely a read error. The DNA is left out, because the CDR3 cannot be placed on it with certainty; the CDR3 is given as TCRdb lists it. The rearrangement links TRBV30 to TRBJ1-2; the D segment call TRBD1 is taken from the table without a DNA check. Inclusive of both ends, the CDR3 amounts to 12 amino acids. In germline, CDR1 is GTSNPN, CDR2 SVGIG (reference sequence). CDR3: CAWSAGTGGRLL.

This clone was observed once. The chain has TRBV9 and TRBJ1-4; no firm D call. CDR1 is SGDLS, CDR2 YYNGEE, per germline. V lost 0 bases and J 8 bases, leaving 11 bases between the germline ends. The CDR3 spans 14 residues. CDR3 protein: CASSVEAGEEKLFF. CDR3 DNA: TGTGCCAGCAGCGTAGAGGCCGGGGAGGAAAAACTGTTTTTT.

V is TRBV29-1 and J is TRBJ1-1, with D hard to call. This CDR3 comprises 12 residues. V lost 5 bases, J lost 6 bases, and 13 bases lay in between. Germline V gene lookup returns CDR1 SQVTM and CDR2 ANQGSEA. The CDR3 is CSVLHVGAEAFF. CDR3 bases: TGCAGCGTTCTTCACGTAGGAGCTGAAGCTTTCTTT.

The chain is built from TRBV6-5 and TRBJ1-2; D is possibly TRBD1 (6 bases). Per germline, CDR1 MNHEY and CDR2 SVGAGI. CDR3 size: 15 residues. V was cut by 6 bases and J by 0 bases, with 14 bases left in between. DNA for the CDR3: TGTGCCAGCAGGGTCTCGGACAGAGCTAACTATGGCTACACCTTC. Amino acids: CASRVSDRANYGYTF.

The rearrangement links TRBV19 to TRBJ2-4; a weak D match, TRBD2 (6 bases). Germline lookup yields CDR1 LNHDA and CDR2 SQIVND (reference sequence). Trimming removed 9 bases from V and 1 base from J, with 16 bases in between. The CDR3 loop spans 15 amino acids. CDR3 DNA sequence: TGTGCCAGCTGCCGGGAGATATCGGCCAAAAACATTCAGTACTTC. It encodes CASCREISAKNIQYF. Based on the CDR3 plus reference TRBV19 and TRBJ2-4, the full variable domain is DGGITQSPKYLFRKEGQNVTLSCEQNLNHDAMYWYRQDPGQGLRLIYYSQIVNDFQKGDIAEGYSVSREKKESFPLTVTSAQKNPTAFYLCASCREISAKNIQYFGAGTRLSVL.

This clone appeared a few times. The J gene is TRBJ2-4, the V gene TRBV11-1; a weak D match, TRBD2 (5 bases). Germline CDR1 reads SGHAT; CDR2 reads FQDESV (reference sequence). The ends were cut back, 1 base at V and 1 base at J, with 8 bases in the middle. The CDR3 contains 15 residues. CDR3 sequence reads: CASSLERGAKNIQYF. The CDR3 DNA is TGTGCCAGCAGCTTAGAAAGAGGGGCCAAAAACATTCAGTACTTC.

V and J are TRBV21-1 and TRBJ2-2; TRBD2 is the table's D call, not checked against the DNA. TRBV21-1 is classified as a pseudogene. This CDR3 contains 21 residues. CDR3 DNA sequence: TGTGCCAGCAGCAACCCAGCGGGACTAGCGGGGTGGGATCCGAACACCGGGGAGCTGTTTTTT. As protein: CASSNPAGLAGWDPNTGELFF.

The chain links TRBV12-5 to TRBJ2-7, with a possible D match to TRBD1 (6 bases). The CDR3 totals 16 residues. V shed 2 bases and J shed 1 base, with 15 bases lying between them. The germline CDR1 and CDR2 sequences are LGHNT and FRNRAP. The CDR3 DNA sequence: TGTGCTAGTGGTTTGCGTCGGCAGGGGATTTCCTACGAGCAGTACTTC. Protein sequence: CASGLRRQGISYEQYF.

The chain uses TRBV30 and TRBJ1-3; D is undetermined. The germline V gene encodes CDR1 GTSNPN and CDR2 SVGIG (reference sequence). The length of the CDR3 is 15 residues. The ends were cut back, 0 bases at V and 0 bases at J, with 9 bases in the middle. The CDR3 here is CAWSVHHNSGNTIYF. The CDR3 DNA sequence: TGTGCCTGGAGTGTACATCACAACTCTGGAAACACCATATATTTT.

The chain has TRBV15 and TRBJ2-3, with 10 nucleotides matching TRBD2. This CDR3 contains 15 residues. Germline V CDR1 and CDR2: LNHNV, YYDKDF (reference sequence). Germline trimming cut 6 bases from V and 3 bases from J; bases unmatched to any gene: 6. This CDR3 reads CATSLERGGTDTQYF. CDR3 nucleotides: TGTGCCACCAGTCTCGAGCGGGGGGGGACAGATACGCAGTATTTT.

The chain combines TRBV27 with TRBJ1-5; D is uncertain. The V gene lost 3 bases and the J gene lost 10 bases, with 13 bases spanning the gap. This CDR3 is built from 13 residues. CDR1 is MNHEY, CDR2 SMNVEV, per germline (reference sequence). The CDR3 protein is CASSLAGIKPQHF. CDR3 bases: TGTGCCAGCAGTTTGGCGGGGATCAAACCCCAGCATTTT.

The chain recombines TRBV6-5 with TRBJ1-2; 9 positions match TRBD1. Trimming removed 2 bases from V and 8 bases from J; junction bases left unmatched: 12. This CDR3 region has 16 residues. Germline V CDR1 and CDR2: MNHEY, SVGAGI. The CDR3 sequence: CASSYRTGTGRPGYTF. CDR3 nucleotide sequence: TGTGCCAGCAGTTACCGAACCGGGACAGGGAGGCCCGGCTACACCTTC.

The chain has TRBV4-1 and TRBJ2-3; D is perhaps TRBD2 (5 bases). This CDR3 region has 13 residues. Per the germline V gene, CDR1 is MGHRA and CDR2 is YSYEKL. Trimming left V 0 bases short and J 6 bases short, with 7 bases between. Here the CDR3 DNA reads TGCGCCAGCAGCCAAGATGGGGAGGATACGCAGTATTTT. Its translation is CASSQDGEDTQYF.

J is TRBJ2-1 and V is TRBV30, with D tentatively TRBD2 (6 bases). Germline-derived CDR1 and CDR2 are GTSNPN and SVGIG (reference sequence). There are 18 residues in the CDR3. The V end was cut by 1 base, the J end by 2 bases, with 21 bases between. The CDR3 loop is CAWSGSGLAITPYNEQFF. The CDR3, as DNA: TGTGCCTGGAGTGGGTCGGGGCTAGCGATAACCCCCTACAATGAGCAGTTCTTC.

This chain joins TRBV11-3 and TRBJ2-6; D possibly corresponds to TRBD1 (6 bases). The CDR3 consists of 18 residues. Germline V CDR1 and CDR2: SGHNT, YENEEA. V was trimmed by 5 bases and J by 1 base, leaving 18 bases between them. For the CDR3, the DNA is TGTGCCAGCAGCCCCGGGCAGGGGTCATCATCTGGGGCCAACGTCCTGACTTTC. It translates to CASSPGQGSSSGANVLTF.

The V and J genes are TRBV4-1 and TRBJ1-3, with TRBD1 identical over 8 bases. CDR3 size: 17 residues. J was trimmed by 2 bases and V by 0 bases; bases with no gene match: 6. CDR1 and CDR2 from the germline V gene are MGHRA and YSYEKL. In DNA, the CDR3 is TGCGCCAGCAGCCAAGATAGTCGGACAGGGCCTGGAAACACCATATATTTT. Residues: CASSQDSRTGPGNTIYF.

The count of this clone is one. The chain has TRBV4-1 and TRBJ1-2; TRBD1 is a possible D gene (5 bases). This CDR3 spans 16 amino acids. Germline V gives CDR1 MGHRA, CDR2 YSYEKL. The V end lost 0 bases, the J end lost 5 bases, and 16 bases lay between the germline ends. The CDR3 reads CASSQEEAGIGYGYTF. In nucleotides, the CDR3 is TGCGCCAGCAGCCAAGAAGAGGCAGGGATCGGTTATGGCTACACCTTC.

A note on this clone: Other DNA sequences in the same sample also yield this CDR3. V gene TRBV16 combines with J gene TRBJ2-7; 7 bases are a match to TRBD1. V was clipped by 6 bases and J by 1 base; unmatched bases: 6. The CDR3 sequence is 14 residues long. The germline V gene encodes CDR1 KGHSY and CDR2 FQNENV. The CDR3 nucleotides read TGTGCCAGCAGTCCCGGGACAGTATCCTACGAGCAGTACTTC. Translating gives CASSPGTVSYEQYF.

The sample holds one count of this clone. This chain joins TRBV9 and TRBJ2-3; TRBD2 agrees at 9 bases. The CDR3 is made up of 18 amino acids. Germline assignment: CDR1 SGDLS and CDR2 YYNGEE. The V segment lost 0 bases and the J segment 4 bases; nucleotides outside the gene matches: 12. Written as DNA, the CDR3 is TGTGCCAGCAGCGTAGACCCCTTGGGAGCGGGGGGTTCAGATACGCAGTATTTT. It encodes CASSVDPLGAGGSDTQYF.

The chain couples TRBV3-1 (or the pseudogene TRBV3-2) to TRBJ1-1, with 7 positions matching TRBD1. Germline V lookup: CDR1 LGHDT, CDR2 YNNKEL (reference sequence). Trimming cost V 4 bases and J 4 bases; bases outside gene matches: 9. The CDR3 has 15 residues. The CDR3 is CASSPRQGRGTEAFF. The CDR3 bases are TGTGCCAGCAGCCCCAGACAGGGTCGGGGCACTGAAGCTTTCTTT.

This CDR3 reads CASNPGQLTYEQYF. CDR3 in DNA: TGCGCCAGCAATCCGGGACAGCTCACCTACGAGCAGTACTTC. The chain recombines TRBV10-1 with TRBJ2-7; 7 bases are a match to TRBD1. After removal of 7 bases from V and 2 bases from J, the junction contained 8 bases not matched to a gene. Germline V gives CDR1 WNHNN, CDR2 SYGVQD (reference sequence). CDR3 length equals 14 residues.

This clone has just one count. The rearrangement links TRBV19 to TRBJ1-3; D gene uncertain. CDR3 length: 13 amino acids. V dropped 11 bases and J dropped 0 bases, with 11 bases sitting between them. Germline lookup yields CDR1 LNHDA and CDR2 SQIVND (reference sequence). CDR3 sequence reads: CAAITSSGNTIYF. CDR3 in DNA: TGTGCCGCCATTACGAGCTCTGGAAACACCATATATTTT.

The V gene is TRBV9, the J gene TRBJ1-1, with 8 positions matching TRBD1. V shed 3 bases and J 0 bases; nucleotides not matched to a gene: 1. CDR1 and CDR2 from the germline V gene are SGDLS and YYNGEE. The CDR3 runs 14 residues. CDR3 nucleotide sequence: TGTGCCAGCAGCGCGACAGGGGTGAACACTGAAGCTTTCTTT. Translation: CASSATGVNTEAFF. The variable domain in full, with the rest retrieved from reference TRBV9 and TRBJ1-1, is DSGVTQTPKHLITATGQRVTLRCSPRSGDLSVYWYQQSLDQGLQFLIQYYNGEERAKGNILERFSAQQFPDLHSELNLSSLELGDSALYFCASSATGVNTEAFFGQGTRLTVV.

The V gene is TRBV9, the J gene TRBJ2-1, with 7 bases fitting TRBD2. Germline loops: CDR1 SGDLS, CDR2 YYNGEE. The V segment lost 2 bases and the J segment 0 bases; nucleotides outside the gene matches: 14. The CDR3 is 19 residues long. CDR3 sequence reads: CASSVSYGGSGDSYNEQFF. In DNA, the CDR3 is TGTGCCAGCAGCGTTAGTTACGGCGGCAGCGGGGACTCCTACAATGAGCAGTTCTTC. The full variable domain, with the rest looked up from reference TRBV9 and TRBJ2-1, is DSGVTQTPKHLITATGQRVTLRCSPRSGDLSVYWYQQSLDQGLQFLIQYYNGEERAKGNILERFSAQQFPDLHSELNLSSLELGDSALYFCASSVSYGGSGDSYNEQFFGPGTRLTVL.

This clone was counted a few times. The genes are TRBV19 and TRBJ1-2, with 9 bases matching TRBD1. J gave up 5 bases and V 10 bases, and 8 bases lay outside the gene matches. The CDR3 is 13 residues long. In germline, CDR1 is LNHDA, CDR2 SQIVND (reference sequence). CDR3 in amino acids: CAISWGQGYGYTF. The CDR3 nucleotides read TGTGCCATTAGCTGGGGACAGGGATATGGCTACACCTTC.

This rearrangement joins TRBV5-1 to TRBJ1-2; no firm D call. The CDR3 runs to 12 residues. Germline V gene data show CDR1 as SGHRS and CDR2 as YFSETQ. Trimming pared 4 bases from V and 1 base from J, leaving 5 bases between. Here the CDR3 reads CASSRNNYGYTF. The CDR3 bases are TGCGCCAGCAGCCGTAATAACTATGGCTACACCTTC. Complete variable domain (other parts from reference TRBV5-1 and TRBJ1-2): KAGVTQTPRYLIKTRGQQVTLSCSPISGHRSVSWYQQTPGQGLQFLFEYFSETQRNKGNFPGRFSGRQFSNSRSEMNVSTLELGDSALYLCASSRNNYGYTFGSGTRLTVV.

The gene calls are TRBV27 and TRBJ1-2, with D possibly TRBD1 on 5 matching bases. Germline V gives CDR1 MNHEY, CDR2 SMNVEV (reference sequence). The V end was cut by 6 bases, the J end by 1 base, with 9 bases between. CDR3 length: 13 amino acids. In DNA form, the CDR3 reads TGTGCCAGCAGCCCACAGGTTAACTATGGCTACACCTTC. Translated: CASSPQVNYGYTF.